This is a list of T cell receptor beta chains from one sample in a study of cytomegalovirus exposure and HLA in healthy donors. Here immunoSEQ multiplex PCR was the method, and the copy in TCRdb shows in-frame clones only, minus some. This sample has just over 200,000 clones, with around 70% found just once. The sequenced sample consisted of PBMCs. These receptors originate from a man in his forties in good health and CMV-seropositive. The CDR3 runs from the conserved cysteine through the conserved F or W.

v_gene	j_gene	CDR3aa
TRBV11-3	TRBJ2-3	CASSTGGKSTDTQYF
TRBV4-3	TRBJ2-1	CASSQTGPQDEQFF
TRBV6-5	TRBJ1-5	CASSYDGGDNQPQHF
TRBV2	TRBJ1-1	CASSGNGRTNTEAFF
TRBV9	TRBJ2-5	CASSVEPGTQTQYF
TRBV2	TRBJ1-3	CASSARDRNTIYF
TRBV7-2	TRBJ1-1	CASSLAGGQGGTEAFF
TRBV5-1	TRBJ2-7	CASSPGDRDIYEQYF
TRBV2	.	CASSDEIYSYEQYF
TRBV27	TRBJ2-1	CASAGQDYNEQFF
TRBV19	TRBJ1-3	CASETVQGGNTIYF
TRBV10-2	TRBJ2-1	CASSESGLAVNNEQFF
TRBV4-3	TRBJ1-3	CASSQDSGSGNTIYF
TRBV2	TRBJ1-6	CARTAQGVNSPLHF
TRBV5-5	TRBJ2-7	CASSSGTALSYEQYF
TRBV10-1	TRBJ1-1	CASSERRSTEAFF
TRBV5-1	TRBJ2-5	CASSITRAGGSVETQYF
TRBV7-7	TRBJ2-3	CASSLNAGDTQYF
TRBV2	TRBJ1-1	CASSGQGWTEAFF
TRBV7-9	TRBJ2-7	CASRMCFVTGPSYEQYF
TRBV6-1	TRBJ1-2	CASLWGRLQGYTF
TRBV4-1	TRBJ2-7	CASSQGALAREQYF
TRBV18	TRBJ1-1	CASSVGQVNTEAFF
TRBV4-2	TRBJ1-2	CASSHSGTGDYGYTF
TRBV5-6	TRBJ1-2	CASSSGGIPAGYTF
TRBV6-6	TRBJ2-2	CASSYSLAGNTGELFF
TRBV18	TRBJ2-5	CASSPDIQGETQYF
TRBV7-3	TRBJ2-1	CASSWDTHNEQFF
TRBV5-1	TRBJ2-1	CASSLGTSGGDEQFF
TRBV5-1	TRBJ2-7	CASSFLGTDYEQYF
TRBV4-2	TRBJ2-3	CASSQGTSGGLGTDTQYF